This T cell receptor beta chain originates from a study of Ad26.COV2.S vaccination and SARS-CoV-2 variants. Study as a whole: Intramuscular Ad26.COV2.S doses were given once or twice, 56 days apart.

The germline V and J ends were trimmed by 1 base and 8 bases, with 14 bases remaining between them. The germline V gene encodes CDR1 LNHDA and CDR2 SQIVND (reference sequence). The CDR3 length is 15 residues. Findings and limits, study-wide: There was reportedly substantial breadth in spike-specific CD8+ and CD4+ T cell responses after vaccination. Breadth measured for non-spike TCRs was similar across vaccine and placebo recipients.

This clone showed up just once. Its antigen is still unknown. Described treatment: around 19 received Ad26.COV2.S at low or high dose, single or two shots; a few received placebo; per-sample allocation not given. Each sample was drawn 63 days after the first injection (of vaccine or placebo). Within Boston, the person who donated was an adult of 18-55 years. TCRdb keeps only in-frame clones here, not all; method: immunoSEQ multiplex PCR. The sample yields 300,000 to 500,000 clones, about 88% seen once. The chain recombines TRBV19 with TRBJ1-4; TRBD1 is a possible D gene (6 bases). The receptor comes from a person between 18 and 65 years old who received the Ad26.COV2.S COVID-19 vaccine or a placebo. This specimen consisted of peripheral blood, obtained in a trial of Ad26.COV2.S vaccine versus placebo. The CDR3: CASSIVVGGREKLFF. The CDR3, as DNA: TGTGCCAGTAGTATAGTTGTCGGGGGGCGAGAAAAACTGTTTTTT.